This T cell receptor beta chain comes out of a study of regulatory T cells in long-lasting Graves disease. Study findings and constraints: Lower TCR diversity characterized persistent Graves' patients relative to newly diagnosed patients.

To make TCR beta libraries, researchers used iRepertoire HTBI primers and Arm-PCR of CDR3 regions. TCRdb re-called the multiplex PCR reads through MiXCR, storing one row per CDR3 protein. The sample carries 400,000 to 500,000 distinct CDR3 sequences, 21% recorded once. Concerning this clonotype itself: As yet, its antigen is unknown.

Germline V gives CDR1 SQVTM, CDR2 ANQGSEA. This CDR3 has 14 residues. The ends lost 3 bases at V and 1 base at J; junction bases unmatched: 5. Time point indicated: persistent/refractory GD, antithyroid drugs over 5 years with positive TRAb. PBMCs were the source of the RNA used for TCR sequencing. This clonotype was obtained from a female donor with Graves disease. The sample was peripheral blood mononuclear cells (PBMCs), taken when the disease was refractory, from a patient treated with antithyroid drugs. The chain couples TRBV29-1 to TRBJ1-1; 7 bases fit TRBD1. CDR3 sequence (DNA): TGCAGCGTTGACTTCTGGGACAGGAACACTGAAGCTTTCTTT. Translation: CSVDFWDRNTEAFF.